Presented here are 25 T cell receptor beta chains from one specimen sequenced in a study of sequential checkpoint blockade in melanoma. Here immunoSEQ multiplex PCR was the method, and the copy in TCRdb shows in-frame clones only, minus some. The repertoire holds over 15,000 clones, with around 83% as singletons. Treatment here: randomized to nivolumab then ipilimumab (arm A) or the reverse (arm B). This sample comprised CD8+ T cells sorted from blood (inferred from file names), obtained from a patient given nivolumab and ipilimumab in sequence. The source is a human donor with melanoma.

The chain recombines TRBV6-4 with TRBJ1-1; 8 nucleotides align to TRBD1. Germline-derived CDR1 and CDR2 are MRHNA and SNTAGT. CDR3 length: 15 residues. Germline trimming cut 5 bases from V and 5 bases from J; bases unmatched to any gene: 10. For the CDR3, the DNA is TGTGCCAGCAGTAACAAAGGAACAGGGGGGACTGAAGCTTTCTTT. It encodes CASSNKGTGGTEAFF.

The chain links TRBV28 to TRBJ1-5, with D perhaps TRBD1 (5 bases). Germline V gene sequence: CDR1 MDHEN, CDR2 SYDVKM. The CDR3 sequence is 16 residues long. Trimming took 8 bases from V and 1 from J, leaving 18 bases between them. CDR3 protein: CASGSLGGRSNQPQHF. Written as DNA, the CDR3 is TGTGCCAGCGGATCTCTGGGGGGGAGGAGCAATCAGCCCCAGCATTTT.

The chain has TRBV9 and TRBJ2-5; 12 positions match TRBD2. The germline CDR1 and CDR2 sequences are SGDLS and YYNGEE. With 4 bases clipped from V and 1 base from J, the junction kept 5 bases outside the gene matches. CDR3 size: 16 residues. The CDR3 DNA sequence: TGTGCCAGCAGCCCGGGACTAGCGGGCCTCCAAGAGACCCAGTACTTC. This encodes CASSPGLAGLQETQYF.

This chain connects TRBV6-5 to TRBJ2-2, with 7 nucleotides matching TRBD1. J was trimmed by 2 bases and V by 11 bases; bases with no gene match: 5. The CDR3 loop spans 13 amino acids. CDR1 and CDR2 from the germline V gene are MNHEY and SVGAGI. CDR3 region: CAAHRGNTGELFF. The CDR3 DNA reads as TGTGCCGCCCACAGGGGAAACACCGGGGAGCTGTTTTTT.

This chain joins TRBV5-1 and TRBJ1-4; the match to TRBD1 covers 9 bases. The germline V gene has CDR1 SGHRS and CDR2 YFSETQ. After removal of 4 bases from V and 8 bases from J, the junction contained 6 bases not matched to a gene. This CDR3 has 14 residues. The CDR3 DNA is TGCGCCAGCAGCCAAACAGGGGGCTCAGAAAAACTGTTTTTT. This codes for CASSQTGGSEKLFF.

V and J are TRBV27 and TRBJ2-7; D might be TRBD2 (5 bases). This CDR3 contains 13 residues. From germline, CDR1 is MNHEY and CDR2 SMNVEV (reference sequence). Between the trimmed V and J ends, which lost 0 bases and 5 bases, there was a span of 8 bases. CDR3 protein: CASSLSSVHEQYF. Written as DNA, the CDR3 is TGTGCCAGCAGTTTATCTAGCGTCCACGAGCAGTACTTC.

The CDR3 reads CASSPTTGERTEAFF. The CDR3 DNA is TGTGCCAGCAGCCCCACGACAGGGGAGAGAACTGAAGCTTTCTTT. The rearrangement uses TRBV7-9 and TRBJ1-1; 8 bases line up with TRBD1. The V gene's germline CDR1 is SEHNR and CDR2 FQNEAQ (reference sequence). With 5 bases clipped from V and 5 bases from J, the junction kept 10 bases outside the gene matches. The CDR3 has 15 amino acids. Based on the CDR3 plus reference TRBV7-9 and TRBJ1-1, the full variable domain is DTGVSQNPRHKITKRGQNVTFRCDPISEHNRLYWYRQTLGQGPEFLTYFQNEAQLEKSRLLSDRFSAERPKGSFSTLEIQRTEQGDSAMYLCASSPTTGERTEAFFGQGTRLTVV.

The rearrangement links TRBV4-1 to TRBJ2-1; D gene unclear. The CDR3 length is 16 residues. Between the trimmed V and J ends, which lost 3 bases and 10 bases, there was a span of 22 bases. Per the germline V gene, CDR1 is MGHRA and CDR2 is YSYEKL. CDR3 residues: CASSQVDTPESQEQFF. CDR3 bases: TGCGCCAGCAGCCAGGTCGACACCCCAGAATCACAGGAGCAGTTCTTC.

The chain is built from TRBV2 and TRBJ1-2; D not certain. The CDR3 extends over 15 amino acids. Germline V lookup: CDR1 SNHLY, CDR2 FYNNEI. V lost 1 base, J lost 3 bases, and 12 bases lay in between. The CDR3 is CASSEEDSTHYGYTF. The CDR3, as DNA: TGTGCCAGCAGTGAAGAGGACTCCACACACTATGGCTACACCTTC.

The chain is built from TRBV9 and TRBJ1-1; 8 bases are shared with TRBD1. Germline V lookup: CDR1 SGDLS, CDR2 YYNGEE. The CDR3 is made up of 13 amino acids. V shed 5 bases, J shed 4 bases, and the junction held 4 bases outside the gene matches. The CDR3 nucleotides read TGTGCCAGCAGTCCACAGGGGGGCACTGAAGCTTTCTTT. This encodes CASSPQGGTEAFF.

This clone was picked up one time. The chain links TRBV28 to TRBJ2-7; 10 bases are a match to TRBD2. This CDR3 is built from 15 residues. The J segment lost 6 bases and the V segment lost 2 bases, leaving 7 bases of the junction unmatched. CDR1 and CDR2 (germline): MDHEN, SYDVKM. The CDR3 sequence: CASSLILAGALEQYF. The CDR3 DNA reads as TGTGCCAGCAGTTTAATCCTAGCGGGAGCTCTCGAGCAGTACTTC.

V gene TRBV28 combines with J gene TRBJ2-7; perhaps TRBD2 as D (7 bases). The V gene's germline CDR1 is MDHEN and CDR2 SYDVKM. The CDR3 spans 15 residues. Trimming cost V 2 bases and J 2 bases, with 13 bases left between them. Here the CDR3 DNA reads TGTGCCAGCAGTTTAGTGGCGGGGGCGACCTACGAGCAGTACTTC. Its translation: CASSLVAGATYEQYF.

The CDR3 loop reads CAWSVMGGEDTQYF. In DNA form, the CDR3 reads TGTGCCTGGAGTGTAATGGGGGGAGAGGATACGCAGTATTTT. The chain carries TRBV30 and TRBJ2-3, with D perhaps TRBD2 (6 bases). The CDR3 extends over 14 amino acids. Germline V gives CDR1 GTSNPN, CDR2 SVGIG (reference sequence). V was trimmed by 0 bases and J by 6 bases, leaving 13 bases between them.

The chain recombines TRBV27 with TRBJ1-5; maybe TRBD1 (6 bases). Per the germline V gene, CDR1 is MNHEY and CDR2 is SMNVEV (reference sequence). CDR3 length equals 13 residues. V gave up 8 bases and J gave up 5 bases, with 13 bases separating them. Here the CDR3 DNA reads TGTGCCAGCCAGACAGGTAGGGATCAGCCCCAGCATTTT. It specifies CASQTGRDQPQHF.

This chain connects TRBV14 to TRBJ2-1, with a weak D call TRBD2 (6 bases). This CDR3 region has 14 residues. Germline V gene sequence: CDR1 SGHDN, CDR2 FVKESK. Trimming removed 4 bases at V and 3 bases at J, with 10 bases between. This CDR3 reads CASSPRDFYNEQFF. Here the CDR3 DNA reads TGTGCCAGCAGCCCCCGGGACTTCTACAATGAGCAGTTCTTC.

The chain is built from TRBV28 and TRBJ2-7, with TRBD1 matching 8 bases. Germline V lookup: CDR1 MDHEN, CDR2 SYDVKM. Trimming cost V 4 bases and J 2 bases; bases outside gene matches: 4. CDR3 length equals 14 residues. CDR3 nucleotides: TGTGCCAGCAGTTACAGGGGGGCCGCCTACGAGCAGTACTTC. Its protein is CASSYRGAAYEQYF.

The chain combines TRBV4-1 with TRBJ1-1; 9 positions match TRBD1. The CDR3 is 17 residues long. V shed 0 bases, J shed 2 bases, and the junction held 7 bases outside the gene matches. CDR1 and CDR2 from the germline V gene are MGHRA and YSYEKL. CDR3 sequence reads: CASSQDSGTGLNTEAFF. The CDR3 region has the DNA TGCGCCAGCAGCCAAGATTCGGGGACAGGGTTAAACACTGAAGCTTTCTTT.

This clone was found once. CDR3 in DNA: TGTGCCAGCAGTACCGCGGACTACAATGAGCAGTTCTTC. Translated, it gives CASSTADYNEQFF. This chain uses TRBV28 with TRBJ2-1, with D hard to call. This CDR3 is built from 13 residues. Germline CDR1 and CDR2: MDHEN and SYDVKM. Trimming removed 5 bases from V and 3 bases from J, with 8 bases in between.

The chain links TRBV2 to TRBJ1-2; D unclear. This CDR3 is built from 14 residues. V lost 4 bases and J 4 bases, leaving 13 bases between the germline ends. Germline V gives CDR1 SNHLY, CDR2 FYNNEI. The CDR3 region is CASSGNGEGYGYTF. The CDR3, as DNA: TGTGCCAGCAGTGGGAACGGAGAAGGCTATGGCTACACCTTC. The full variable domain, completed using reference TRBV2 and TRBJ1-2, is EPEVTQTPSHQVTQMGQEVILRCVPISNHLYFYWYRQILGQKVEFLVSFYNNEISEKSEIFDDQFSVERPDGSNFTLKIRSTKLEDSAMYFCASSGNGEGYGYTFGSGTRLTVV.

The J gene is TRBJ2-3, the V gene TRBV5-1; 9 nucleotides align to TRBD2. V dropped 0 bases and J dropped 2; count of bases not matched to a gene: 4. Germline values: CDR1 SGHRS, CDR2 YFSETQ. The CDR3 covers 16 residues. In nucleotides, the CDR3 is TGCGCCAGCAGCTTGGATATAGCGGGGGACACAGATACGCAGTATTTT. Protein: CASSLDIAGDTDTQYF.

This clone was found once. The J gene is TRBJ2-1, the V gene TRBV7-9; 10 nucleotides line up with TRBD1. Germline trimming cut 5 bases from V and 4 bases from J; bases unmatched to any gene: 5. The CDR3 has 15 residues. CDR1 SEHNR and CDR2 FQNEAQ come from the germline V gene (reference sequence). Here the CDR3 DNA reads TGTGCCAGCAGCCTGACAGGGGGCGAATACAATGAGCAGTTCTTC. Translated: CASSLTGGEYNEQFF.

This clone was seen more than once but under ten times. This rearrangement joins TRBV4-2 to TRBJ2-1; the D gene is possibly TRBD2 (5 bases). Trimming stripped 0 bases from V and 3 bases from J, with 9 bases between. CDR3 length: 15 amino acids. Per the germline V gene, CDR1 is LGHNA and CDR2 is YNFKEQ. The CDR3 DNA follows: TGTGCCAGCAGCCAAGATGAGACTATCTACAATGAGCAGTTCTTC. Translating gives CASSQDETIYNEQFF.

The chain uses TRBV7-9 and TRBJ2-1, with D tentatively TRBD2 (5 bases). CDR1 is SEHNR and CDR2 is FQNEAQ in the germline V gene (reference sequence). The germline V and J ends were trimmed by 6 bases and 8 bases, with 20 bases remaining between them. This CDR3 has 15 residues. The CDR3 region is CASRGLGSLGDEQFF. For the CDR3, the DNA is TGTGCCAGCAGGGGATTAGGGTCCCTCGGGGATGAGCAGTTCTTC.

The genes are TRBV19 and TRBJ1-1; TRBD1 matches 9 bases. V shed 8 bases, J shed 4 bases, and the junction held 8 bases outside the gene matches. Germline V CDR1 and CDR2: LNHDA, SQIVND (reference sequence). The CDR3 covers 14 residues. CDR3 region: CASWDRVESTEAFF. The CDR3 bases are TGTGCCAGTTGGGACAGGGTGGAGTCCACTGAAGCTTTCTTT.

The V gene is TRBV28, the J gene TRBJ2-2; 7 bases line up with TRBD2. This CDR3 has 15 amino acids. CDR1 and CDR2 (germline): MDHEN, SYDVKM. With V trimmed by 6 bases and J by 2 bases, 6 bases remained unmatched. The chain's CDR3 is CASRPTSANTGELFF. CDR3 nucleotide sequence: TGTGCCAGCAGGCCAACTAGCGCCAACACCGGGGAGCTGTTTTTT.